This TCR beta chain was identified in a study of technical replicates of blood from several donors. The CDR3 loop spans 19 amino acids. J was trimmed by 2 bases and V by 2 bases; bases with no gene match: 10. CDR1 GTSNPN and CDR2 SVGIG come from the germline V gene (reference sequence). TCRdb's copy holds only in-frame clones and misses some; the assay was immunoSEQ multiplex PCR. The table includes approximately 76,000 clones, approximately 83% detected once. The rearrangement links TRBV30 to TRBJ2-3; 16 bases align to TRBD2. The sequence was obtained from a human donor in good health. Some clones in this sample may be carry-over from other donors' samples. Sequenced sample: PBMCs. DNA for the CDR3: TGTGCCTGGAGTCGGGGACTAGCGGGGGGGCGCGCGTTCACAGATACGCAGTATTTT. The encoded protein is CAWSRGLAGGRAFTDTQYF.